Shown below are 10 T cell receptor beta chains from a single sample sequenced in a study of blood T cell repertoires in COVID-19. Using immunoSEQ multiplex PCR, the repertoire was profiled, and TCRdb retains in-frame clones only, with some absent. This sample has some 55,000 clones, with more than 85% found just once. The source material was peripheral blood. These receptors were obtained from a human donor in a cohort sampled during active COVID-19.

The V gene is TRBV11-3, the J gene TRBJ2-5; tentative D call: TRBD1 (5 bases). Germline V gene sequence: CDR1 SGHNT, CDR2 YENEEA. Trimming removed 1 base from V and 6 bases from J, with 9 bases in between. This CDR3 has 13 amino acids. CDR3 DNA sequence: TGTGCCAGCAGCTTAGGACAGTGGAAGACCCAGTACTTC. It yields the protein CASSLGQWKTQYF.

The rearrangement joins TRBV4-3 to TRBJ2-2; D gene unclear. Trimming shortened V by 0 bases and J by 6 bases, and 11 bases separated the two germline ends. Germline assignment: CDR1 LGHNA and CDR2 YSLEER. CDR3 length: 15 residues. The CDR3 protein is CASSQERLVPGELFF. The CDR3 DNA reads TGCGCCAGCAGCCAAGAGAGGCTAGTTCCCGGGGAGCTGTTTTTT.

The chain combines TRBV6-2 or TRBV6-3 with TRBJ1-5, with D unclear. The V gene's germline CDR1 is MNHEY and CDR2 SVGEGT. Trimming pared 4 bases from V and 2 bases from J, leaving 18 bases between. This CDR3 contains 17 residues. As DNA, the CDR3 is TGTGCCAGCAGTTCCTCGGTGGGCGCTATAGGCAATCAGCCCCAGCATTTT. Residues: CASSSSVGAIGNQPQHF.

The rearrangement uses TRBV28 and TRBJ1-5; no firm D call. Trimming took 6 bases from V and 11 from J, leaving 11 bases between them. Germline CDR1 MDHEN, CDR2 SYDVKM. CDR3 size: 11 residues. DNA of the CDR3: TGTGCCAGCAGCGAAGGAGGTGCCCAGCATTTT. Protein product: CASSEGGAQHF. The complete variable domain, with remaining parts taken from reference TRBV28 and TRBJ1-5, reads DVKVTQSSRYLVKRTGEKVFLECVQDMDHENMFWYRQDPGLGLRLIYFSYDVKMKEKGDIPEGYSVSREKKERFSLILESASTNQTSMYLCASSEGGAQHFGDGTRLSIL.

The chain joins TRBV4-1 to TRBJ2-3; unclear D gene. This CDR3 spans 16 amino acids. Per germline, CDR1 MGHRA and CDR2 YSYEKL. Trimming removed 1 base from V and 4 bases from J, with 15 bases in between. The CDR3 is CASSQVRFISPDTQYF. The CDR3, as DNA: TGCGCCAGCAGCCAAGTCAGATTTATATCGCCAGATACGCAGTATTTT.

This chain uses TRBV28 with TRBJ2-1; TRBD2 agrees at 11 bases. CDR1 MDHEN and CDR2 SYDVKM come from the germline V gene. Germline trimming cut 3 bases from V and 4 bases from J; bases unmatched to any gene: 23. The CDR3 runs 22 residues. The CDR3 sequence is CASSFDSVTSGEERGTYNEQFF. In nucleotides, the CDR3 is TGTGCCAGCAGTTTTGACTCGGTGACTAGCGGGGAGGAGAGGGGAACTTACAATGAGCAGTTCTTC.

V usage is TRBV9 and J usage is TRBJ2-1; 8 bases are a match to TRBD1. There are 15 residues in the CDR3. J was trimmed by 2 bases and V by 0 bases; bases with no gene match: 1. Germline V gives CDR1 SGDLS, CDR2 YYNGEE. The CDR3 reads CASSVGQGPYNEQFF. DNA for the CDR3: TGTGCCAGCAGCGTAGGACAGGGGCCCTACAATGAGCAGTTCTTC. The complete variable domain, with remaining parts taken from reference TRBV9 and TRBJ2-1, reads DSGVTQTPKHLITATGQRVTLRCSPRSGDLSVYWYQQSLDQGLQFLIQYYNGEERAKGNILERFSAQQFPDLHSELNLSSLELGDSALYFCASSVGQGPYNEQFFGPGTRLTVL.

This chain uses TRBV15 with TRBJ1-2; no firm D call. The CDR3 is 12 amino acids. The V gene's germline CDR1 is LNHNV and CDR2 YYDKDF (reference sequence). Deletions cut 4 bases from V and 7 bases from J, with 10 bases between. DNA for the CDR3: TGTGCCACCAGCACCTCCAATAGTGGCTACACCTTC. Its protein is CATSTSNSGYTF.

This chain uses TRBV28 with TRBJ2-5; possibly TRBD1 for D (5 bases). The CDR3 totals 14 residues. V dropped 5 bases and J dropped 2 bases, with 12 bases sitting between them. Per germline, CDR1 MDHEN and CDR2 SYDVKM. CDR3 in amino acids: CASSPRQRQETQYF. CDR3 nucleotide sequence: TGTGCCAGCAGTCCTCGACAGAGACAAGAGACCCAGTACTTC.

The V gene is TRBV11-3, the J gene TRBJ1-1; perhaps TRBD1 as D (5 bases). The V gene's germline CDR1 is SGHNT and CDR2 YENEEA. The CDR3 covers 13 residues. V dropped 5 bases and J dropped 3 bases, with 10 bases sitting between them. CDR3 sequence reads: CASSHGRDTEAFF. Written as DNA, the CDR3 is TGTGCCAGCAGCCACGGCAGGGACACTGAAGCTTTCTTT.